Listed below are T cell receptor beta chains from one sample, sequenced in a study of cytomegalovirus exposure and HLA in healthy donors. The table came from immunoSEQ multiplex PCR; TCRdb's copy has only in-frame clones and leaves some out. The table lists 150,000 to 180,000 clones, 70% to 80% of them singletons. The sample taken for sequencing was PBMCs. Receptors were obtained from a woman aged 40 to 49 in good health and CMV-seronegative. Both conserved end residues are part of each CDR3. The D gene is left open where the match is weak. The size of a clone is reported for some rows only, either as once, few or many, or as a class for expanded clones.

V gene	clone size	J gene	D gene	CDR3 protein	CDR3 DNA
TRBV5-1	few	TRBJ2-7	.	CASSLVLSSYEQYF	TGCGCCAGCAGCTTGGTACTGAGCTCCTACGAGCAGTACTTC
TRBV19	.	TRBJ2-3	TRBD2	CASSPGLGSDTQYF	TGTGCCAGTAGCCCGGGACTAGGCTCAGATACGCAGTATTTT
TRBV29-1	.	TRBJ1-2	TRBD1	CSVDLDRDSANYGYTF	TGCAGCGTTGATTTGGACAGGGACTCCGCTAACTATGGCTACACCTTC
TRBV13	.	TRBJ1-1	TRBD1	CASSPDRDTEAFF	TGTGCCAGCAGCCCTGACAGGGACACTGAAGCTTTCTTT
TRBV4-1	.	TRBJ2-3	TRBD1	CASSQEGYRGRADTQYF	TGCGCCAGCAGCCAAGAGGGGTACAGGGGAAGGGCAGATACGCAGTATTTT
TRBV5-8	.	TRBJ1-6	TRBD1	CASSFRGSSYNSPLHF	TGTGCCAGCAGCTTCAGGGGGAGCTCCTATAATTCACCCCTCCACTTT
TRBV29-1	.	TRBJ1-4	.	CSVLQGRGEKLFF	TGCAGCGTCCTACAGGGCCGAGGTGAAAAACTGTTTTTT
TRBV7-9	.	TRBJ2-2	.	CASSLGRVRTGELFF	TGTGCCAGCAGCTTAGGTCGGGTTAGGACCGGGGAGCTGTTTTTT
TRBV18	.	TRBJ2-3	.	CASSPTLVVTDTQYF	TGTGCCAGCTCCCCGACTTTAGTCGTCACAGATACGCAGTATTTT
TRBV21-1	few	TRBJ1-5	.	CASSGAARDRARDQPQHF	TGTGCCAGCAGCGGGGCGGCCAGGGACAGGGCAAGGGATCAGCCCCAGCATTTT
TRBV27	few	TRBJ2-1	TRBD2	CASSSPQASGRANEQFF	TGTGCCAGCAGTTCCCCTCAAGCGAGCGGGAGAGCTAATGAGCAGTTCTTC
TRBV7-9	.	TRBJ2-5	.	CASSLKFKDGGETQYF	TGTGCCAGCAGCCTAAAGTTTAAGGACGGGGGAGAGACCCAGTACTTC
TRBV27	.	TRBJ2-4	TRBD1	CASSSHRAHRGDIQYF	TGTGCCAGCAGTTCCCACAGGGCTCACAGGGGTGACATTCAGTACTTC
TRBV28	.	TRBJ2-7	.	CASMSRGAYYEQYF	TGTGCCAGCATGTCTCGCGGGGCATACTACGAGCAGTACTTC
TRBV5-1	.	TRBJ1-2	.	CASSEAGSSYGYTF	TGCGCCAGCAGCGAGGCAGGGTCATCCTATGGCTACACCTTC
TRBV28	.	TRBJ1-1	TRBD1	CASSNRDRGPEAFF	TGTGCCAGCAGCAACCGGGACAGGGGACCTGAAGCTTTCTTT
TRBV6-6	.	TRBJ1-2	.	CASRGQEGDTF	TGTGCCAGCAGGGGTCAGGAAGGGGACACCTTC
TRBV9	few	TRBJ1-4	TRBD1	CASSEGQINEKLFF	TGTGCCAGCAGCGAGGGACAGATTAATGAAAAACTGTTTTTT
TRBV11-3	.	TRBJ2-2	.	CASSLLSDTNTGELFF	TGTGCCAGCAGCTTATTATCTGACACGAACACCGGGGAGCTGTTTTTT
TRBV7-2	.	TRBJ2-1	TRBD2	CASSLDGSGGADEQFF	TGTGCCAGCAGCTTAGATGGTAGCGGGGGGGCCGATGAGCAGTTCTTC
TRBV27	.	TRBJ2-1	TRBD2	CASSLLWGTSGRWGEQFF	TGTGCCAGCAGTCTTCTCTGGGGGACTAGCGGGAGATGGGGTGAGCAGTTCTTC
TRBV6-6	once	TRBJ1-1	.	CASILAGLYTEAFF	TGTGCCAGCATCTTGGCAGGGTTGTACACTGAAGCTTTCTTT
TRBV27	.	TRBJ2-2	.	CASSPWERAGLTGELFF	TGTGCCAGCAGCCCATGGGAAAGGGCGGGCCTCACCGGGGAGCTGTTTTTT
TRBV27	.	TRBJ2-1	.	CAVANYNEQFF	TGTGCCGTGGCAAACTACAATGAGCAGTTCTTC
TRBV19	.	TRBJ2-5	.	CASSHSTGQGAETQYF	TGTGCCAGTAGCCACTCGACGGGACAAGGCGCGGAGACCCAGTACTTC
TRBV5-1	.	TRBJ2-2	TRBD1	CASSLLDRGETGELFF	TGCGCCAGCAGCTTGCTGGACAGGGGGGAAACCGGGGAGCTGTTTTTT
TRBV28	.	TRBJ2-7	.	CASRTRIPYSYEQYF	TGTGCCAGCAGAACCCGAATCCCCTACTCCTACGAGCAGTACTTC
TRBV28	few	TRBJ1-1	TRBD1	CASSLTGSNEAFF	TGTGCCAGCAGCCTGACAGGGAGTAATGAAGCTTTCTTT
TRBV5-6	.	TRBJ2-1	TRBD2	CASSPRGGRVYNEQFF	TGTGCCAGCAGCCCCCGGGGGGGGAGAGTCTACAATGAGCAGTTCTTC
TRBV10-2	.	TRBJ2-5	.	CASSSGREATQYF	TGCGCCAGCAGTTCAGGGCGGGAAGCGACCCAGTACTTC
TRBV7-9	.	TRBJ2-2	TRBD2	CASSRTSSYTGELFF	TGTGCCAGCAGCCGGACTAGCAGTTACACCGGGGAGCTGTTTTTT
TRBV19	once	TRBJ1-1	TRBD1	CASSGTGDTEAFF	TGTGCCAGTAGCGGGACAGGGGACACTGAAGCTTTCTTT
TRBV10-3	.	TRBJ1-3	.	CATTTPASGNTIYF	TGTGCCACCACGACTCCTGCCTCTGGAAACACCATATATTTT
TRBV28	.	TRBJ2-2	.	CASGQADTGELFF	TGTGCCAGCGGGCAAGCGGACACCGGGGAGCTGTTTTTT
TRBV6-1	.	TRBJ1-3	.	CAIDSPRAGNTIYF	TGTGCCATAGACAGCCCAAGGGCTGGAAACACCATATATTTT
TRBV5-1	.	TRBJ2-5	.	CASSLDIIETQYF	TGCGCCAGCAGCTTGGACATAATAGAGACCCAGTACTTC
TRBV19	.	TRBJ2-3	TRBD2	CASTTPGLGVGTQYF	TGTGCCAGTACCACGCCGGGACTAGGGGTTGGGACGCAGTATTTT
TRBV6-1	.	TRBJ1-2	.	CASSEDGQIYGYTF	TGTGCCAGCAGTGAAGACGGACAGATCTATGGCTACACCTTC
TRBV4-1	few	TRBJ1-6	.	CASSQDGTSVGDNSPLHF	TGCGCCAGCAGCCAGGATGGGACATCCGTCGGAGATAATTCACCCCTCCACTTT
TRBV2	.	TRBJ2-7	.	CASSAPLDSSYEQYF	TGTGCCAGCAGTGCGCCCTTGGACTCATCCTACGAGCAGTACTTC
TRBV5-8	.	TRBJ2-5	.	CASSPLGGVGETQYF	TGTGCCAGCAGCCCCCTAGGGGGGGTAGGAGAGACCCAGTACTTC
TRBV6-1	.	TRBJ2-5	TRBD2	CASERGDQETQYF	TGTGCCAGCGAGCGGGGGGATCAAGAGACCCAGTACTTC
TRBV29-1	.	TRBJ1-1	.	CSVATGGLEAFF	TGCAGCGTTGCCACGGGCGGGCTCGAAGCTTTCTTT
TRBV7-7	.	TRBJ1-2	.	CASSSWTALYGYTF	TGTGCTAGCAGCTCGTGGACAGCCCTCTATGGCTACACCTTC
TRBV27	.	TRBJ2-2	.	CASSLGGASTGELFF	TGTGCCAGCAGTTTAGGGGGCGCCAGCACCGGGGAGCTGTTTTTT